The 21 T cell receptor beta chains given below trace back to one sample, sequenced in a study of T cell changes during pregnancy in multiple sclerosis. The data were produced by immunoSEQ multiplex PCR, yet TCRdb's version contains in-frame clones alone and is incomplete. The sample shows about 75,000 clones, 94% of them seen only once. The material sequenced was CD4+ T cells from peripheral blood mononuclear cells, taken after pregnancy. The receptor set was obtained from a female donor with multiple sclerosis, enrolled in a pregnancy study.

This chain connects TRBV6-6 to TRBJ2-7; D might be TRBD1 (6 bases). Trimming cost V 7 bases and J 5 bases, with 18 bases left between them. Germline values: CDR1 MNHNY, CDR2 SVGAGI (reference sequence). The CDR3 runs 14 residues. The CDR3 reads CASTKGVLDHEQYF. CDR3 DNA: TGTGCCAGCACTAAGGGGGTCCTGGACCACGAGCAGTACTTC.

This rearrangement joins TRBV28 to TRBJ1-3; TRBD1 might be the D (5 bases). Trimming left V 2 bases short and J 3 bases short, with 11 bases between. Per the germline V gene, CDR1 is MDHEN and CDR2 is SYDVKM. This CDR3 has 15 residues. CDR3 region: CASSLQGWSGNTIYF. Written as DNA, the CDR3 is TGTGCCAGCAGTTTACAGGGTTGGAGTGGAAACACCATATATTTT.

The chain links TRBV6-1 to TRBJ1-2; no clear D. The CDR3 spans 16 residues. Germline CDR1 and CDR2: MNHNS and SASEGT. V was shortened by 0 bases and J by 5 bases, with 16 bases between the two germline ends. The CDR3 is CASSEAPAPSPYGYTF. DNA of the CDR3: TGTGCCAGCAGTGAAGCCCCAGCGCCAAGCCCTTATGGCTACACCTTC.

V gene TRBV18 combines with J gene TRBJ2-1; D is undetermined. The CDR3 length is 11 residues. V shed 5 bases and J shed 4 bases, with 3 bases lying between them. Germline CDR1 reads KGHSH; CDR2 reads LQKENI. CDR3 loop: CASSLYNEQFF. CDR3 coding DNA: TGTGCCAGCTCATTATACAATGAGCAGTTCTTC.

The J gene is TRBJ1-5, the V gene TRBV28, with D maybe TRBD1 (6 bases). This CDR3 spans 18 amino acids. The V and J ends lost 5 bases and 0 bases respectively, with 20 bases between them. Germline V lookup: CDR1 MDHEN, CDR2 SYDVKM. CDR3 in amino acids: CASSQNRESLYSNQPQHF. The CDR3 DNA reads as TGTGCCAGCAGTCAAAACAGGGAATCCCTGTATAGCAATCAGCCCCAGCATTTT.

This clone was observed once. CDR3 in amino acids: CASAVIPGNEQFF. DNA for the CDR3: TGTGCCAGCGCGGTTATCCCGGGGAATGAGCAGTTCTTC. The chain combines TRBV11-2 with TRBJ2-1; perhaps TRBD2 as D (5 bases). The CDR3 runs 13 residues. Between the trimmed V and J ends, which lost 8 bases and 7 bases, there was a span of 15 bases. Germline-derived CDR1 and CDR2 are SGHAT and FQNNGV.

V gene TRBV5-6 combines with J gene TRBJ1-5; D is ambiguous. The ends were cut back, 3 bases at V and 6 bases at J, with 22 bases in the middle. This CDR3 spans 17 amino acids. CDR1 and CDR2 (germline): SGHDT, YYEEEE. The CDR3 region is CASSSTLGKVAGQPQHF. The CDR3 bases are TGTGCCAGCAGCTCCACCTTGGGGAAAGTAGCGGGTCAGCCCCAGCATTTT.

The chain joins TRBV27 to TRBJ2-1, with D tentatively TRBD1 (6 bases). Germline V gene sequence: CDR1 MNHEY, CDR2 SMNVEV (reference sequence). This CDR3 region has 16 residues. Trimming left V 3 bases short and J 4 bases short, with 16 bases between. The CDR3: CASSFLPADRYNEQFF. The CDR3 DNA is TGTGCCAGCAGTTTTCTACCGGCCGACAGGTACAATGAGCAGTTCTTC.

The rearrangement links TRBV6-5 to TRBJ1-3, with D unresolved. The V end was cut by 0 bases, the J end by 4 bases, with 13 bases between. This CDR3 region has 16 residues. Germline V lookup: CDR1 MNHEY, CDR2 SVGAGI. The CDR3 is CASSYSKSGVGNTIYF. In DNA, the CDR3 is TGTGCCAGCAGTTACTCGAAGTCTGGAGTGGGAAACACCATATATTTT.

The CDR3 is CASSQDRIGWRGSYEQYF. The CDR3 nucleotides are TGTGCCAGCAGCCAAGATCGAATTGGCTGGCGGGGTTCCTACGAGCAGTACTTC. The J gene is TRBJ2-7, the V gene TRBV14; weak D call: TRBD2 (6 bases). CDR3 length equals 18 residues. The V gene's germline CDR1 is SGHDN and CDR2 FVKESK. Between the trimmed V and J ends, which lost 0 bases and 1 base, there was a span of 19 bases.

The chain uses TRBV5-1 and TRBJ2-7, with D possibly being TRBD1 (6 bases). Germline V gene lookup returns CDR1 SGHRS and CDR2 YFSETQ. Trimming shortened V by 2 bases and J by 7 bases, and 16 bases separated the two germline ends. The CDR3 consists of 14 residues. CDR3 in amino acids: CASSLASGVGEQYF. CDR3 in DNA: TGCGCCAGCAGCTTAGCCTCAGGGGTTGGGGAGCAGTACTTC.

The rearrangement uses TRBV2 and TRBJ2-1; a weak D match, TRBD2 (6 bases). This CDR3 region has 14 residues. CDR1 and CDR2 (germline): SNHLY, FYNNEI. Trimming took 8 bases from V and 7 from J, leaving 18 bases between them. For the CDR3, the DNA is TGTGCCAGCGGTACGGGAGCCAGTATTAATGAGCAGTTCTTC. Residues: CASGTGASINEQFF.

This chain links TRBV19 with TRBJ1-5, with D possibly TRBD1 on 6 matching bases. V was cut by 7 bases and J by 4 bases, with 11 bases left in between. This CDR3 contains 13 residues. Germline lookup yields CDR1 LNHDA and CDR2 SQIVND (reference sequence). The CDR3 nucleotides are TGTGCCAGTAACTGGGACACGAATCAGCCCCAGCATTTT. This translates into CASNWDTNQPQHF.

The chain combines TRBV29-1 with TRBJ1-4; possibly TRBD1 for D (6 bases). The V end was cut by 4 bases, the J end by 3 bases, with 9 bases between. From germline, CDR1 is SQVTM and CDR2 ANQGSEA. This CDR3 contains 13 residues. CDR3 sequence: CSVARGPNEKLFF. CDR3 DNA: TGCAGCGTTGCCAGGGGCCCTAATGAAAAACTGTTTTTT.

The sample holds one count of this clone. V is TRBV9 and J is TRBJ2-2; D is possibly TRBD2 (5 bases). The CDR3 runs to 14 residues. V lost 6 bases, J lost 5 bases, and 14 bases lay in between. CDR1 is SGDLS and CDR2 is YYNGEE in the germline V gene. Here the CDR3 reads CASNREGATGELFF. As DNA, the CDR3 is TGTGCCAGCAACAGAGAGGGAGCAACCGGGGAGCTGTTTTTT.

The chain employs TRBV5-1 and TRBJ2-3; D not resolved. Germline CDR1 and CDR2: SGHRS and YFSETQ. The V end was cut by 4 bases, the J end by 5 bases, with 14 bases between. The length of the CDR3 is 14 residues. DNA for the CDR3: TGCGCCAGCAGCCCCCTGGCCGCTGTAGATACGCAGTATTTT. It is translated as CASSPLAAVDTQYF.

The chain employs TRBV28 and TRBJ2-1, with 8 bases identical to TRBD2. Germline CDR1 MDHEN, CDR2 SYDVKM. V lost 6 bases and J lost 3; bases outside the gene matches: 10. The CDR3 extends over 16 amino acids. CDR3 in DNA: TGTGCCAGCAGCCCGCTCGGGGGGGGCTTCTACAATGAGCAGTTCTTC. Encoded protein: CASSPLGGGFYNEQFF.

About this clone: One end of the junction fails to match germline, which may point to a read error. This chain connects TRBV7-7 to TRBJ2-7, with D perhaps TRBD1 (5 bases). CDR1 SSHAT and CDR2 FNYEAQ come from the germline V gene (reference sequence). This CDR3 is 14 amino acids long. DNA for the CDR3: TGTGCTAGCACCTGGGGCCGGGCCACCTACGAGCAGTACTTC. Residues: CASTWGRATYEQYF.

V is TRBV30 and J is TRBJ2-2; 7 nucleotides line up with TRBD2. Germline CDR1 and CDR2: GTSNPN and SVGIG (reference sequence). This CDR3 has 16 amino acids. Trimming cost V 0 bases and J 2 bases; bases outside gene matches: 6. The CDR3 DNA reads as TGTGCCTGGAGTGTATTGCGGGGGATAAACACCGGGGAGCTGTTTTTT. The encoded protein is CAWSVLRGINTGELFF.

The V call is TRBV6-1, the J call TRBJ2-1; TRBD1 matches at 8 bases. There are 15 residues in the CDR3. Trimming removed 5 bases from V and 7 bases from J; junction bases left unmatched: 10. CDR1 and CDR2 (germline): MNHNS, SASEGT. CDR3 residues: CASSKYRGAGNEQFF. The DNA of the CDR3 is TGTGCCAGCAGTAAATACAGGGGGGCAGGGAATGAGCAGTTCTTC.

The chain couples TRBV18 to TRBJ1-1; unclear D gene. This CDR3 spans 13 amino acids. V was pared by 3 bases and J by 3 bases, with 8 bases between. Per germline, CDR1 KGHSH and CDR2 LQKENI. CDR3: CASSPGPHTEAFF. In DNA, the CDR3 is TGTGCCAGCTCACCGGGCCCTCACACTGAAGCTTTCTTT.